The 3 T cell receptor beta chains reported below all come from one sample, sequenced in a study of blood T cell repertoires in COVID-19. Generated by immunoSEQ multiplex PCR, the TCRdb table keeps only in-frame clones and is missing some. Seen here are 200,000 to 300,000 clones, about 88% observed once, and the top ten hold over 4%. Source material: peripheral blood. These receptors were collected from a woman in her sixties with COVID-19, enrolled during active disease.

The table lists this clone with a few counts. The V and J genes are TRBV7-9 and TRBJ2-1, with D possibly TRBD1 on 7 matching bases. This CDR3 is 14 amino acids long. Germline V gives CDR1 SEHNR, CDR2 FQNEAQ (reference sequence). Trimming left V 1 base short and J 7 bases short, with 11 bases between. CDR3 sequence reads: CASSLGRGRNEQFF. CDR3 nucleotides: TGTGCCAGCAGCTTAGGCAGGGGGAGGAATGAGCAGTTCTTC.

This chain links TRBV9 with TRBJ2-7; 7 bases align to TRBD1. The V segment lost 4 bases and the J segment 5 bases; nucleotides outside the gene matches: 6. Looked up from germline, CDR1 is SGDLS and CDR2 is YYNGEE. The CDR3 length is 13 residues. CDR3 protein: CASSRGPVNEQYF. The CDR3, as DNA: TGTGCCAGCAGCAGGGGGCCAGTTAACGAGCAGTACTTC. The full variable domain, in which reference TRBV9 and TRBJ2-7 provide the parts outside the CDR3, is DSGVTQTPKHLITATGQRVTLRCSPRSGDLSVYWYQQSLDQGLQFLIQYYNGEERAKGNILERFSAQQFPDLHSELNLSSLELGDSALYFCASSRGPVNEQYFGPGTRLTVT.

This sequence joins TRBV14 and TRBJ2-6; 12 nucleotides match TRBD1. This CDR3 contains 20 residues. Unmatched junction bases numbered 10, after V lost 2 bases and J lost 2 bases. CDR1 is SGHDN, CDR2 FVKESK, per germline. The CDR3 DNA follows: TGTGCCAGCAGCCAACCCATACCAGGGACAGGGGGCCCTGGGGCCAACGTCCTGACTTTC. Protein product: CASSQPIPGTGGPGANVLTF.